This TCR beta chain stems from a study of cytomegalovirus exposure and HLA in healthy donors. Overall study context: The study's early data release held about 85 million unique TCRs from HLA-typed donors.

The germline V gene encodes CDR1 MNHEY and CDR2 SVGAGI. The CDR3 spans 12 residues. V was pared by 6 bases and J by 3 bases, with 6 bases between. A multiplex PCR was run with 60 Vbeta primers and 13 Jbeta primers. The table came from immunoSEQ multiplex PCR; TCRdb's copy has only in-frame clones and leaves some out. The profile shows about 110,000 clones, roughly 70% of them singletons. This rearrangement joins TRBV6-5 to TRBJ1-3; possibly TRBD1 for D (5 bases). The sample comprised PBMCs. This clonotype was obtained from a woman aged 40 to 49 in good health and CMV-seropositive. The CDR3 reads CASRDIGNTIYF. The CDR3 DNA reads as TGTGCCAGCAGGGACATTGGAAACACCATATATTTT.